This T cell receptor (beta chain) was retrieved from a study of blood T cell repertoires in COVID-19. Study at large: COVID-19 samples collected from the United States, Italy and Spain covered acute and convalescent phases.

Germline V lookup: CDR1 MNHEY, CDR2 SVGAGI. After removal of 8 bases from V and 3 bases from J, the junction contained 3 bases not matched to a gene. The CDR3 has 14 amino acids. Authors' data handling: Amplification of reference gene primers was used by the study to estimate nucleated cell counts. Sequencing was performed with immunoSEQ multiplex PCR; in TCRdb, only in-frame clones are kept and a portion is missing. That table supplies the V and J calls and clone size; D and trimming were determined from the DNA. Of about 50,000 clones in the sample, around 90% are singletons; the top ten hold about 29%.

The sample consisted of peripheral blood. The source of this sequence is a human donor in a cohort sampled during active COVID-19. The rearrangement uses TRBV6-5 and TRBJ1-5, with 11 bases matching TRBD1. As DNA, the CDR3 is TGTGCCAGCGGGGACAGGGGGGTCAATCAGCCCCAGCATTTT. It codes for CASGDRGVNQPQHF.